The 7 T cell receptor beta chains in this list originate from one sample, sequenced in a study of human T cells and chemical hapten exposure. Time point described: healthy volunteer bleed at 6 weeks. From whole blood left unfractionated, total RNA was extracted. TCRdb passed the RACE reads through MiXCR, listing each CDR3 protein once. This sample has tens of thousands of distinct CDR3 sequences; around 3.4% occur once, and the top ten carry around 6%. Sequenced input: whole blood. All receptors come from a human donor in good health. Some clones in this sample may be carry-over from other donors' samples.

This clonotype was observed many times. Here the CDR3 reads CASSFPLQETQYF. CDR3 in DNA: TGTGCCAGCAGTTTCCCATTACAGGAGACCCAGTACTTC. The chain carries TRBV28 and TRBJ2-5; D not resolved. The CDR3 has 13 residues. Per germline, CDR1 MDHEN and CDR2 SYDVKM. V lost 3 bases and J lost 5, with 10 bases in between.

This clonotype was detected ten times or more. The CDR3 DNA sequence: TGCGCCAGCAGCTCAAGTGGGGGTAGGTGGTCACCCCTCCACTTT. This gives the protein CASSSSGGRWSPLHF. The J gene is TRBJ1-6, the V gene TRBV5-1, with D perhaps TRBD1 (5 bases). The CDR3 sequence is 15 residues long. Germline V gives CDR1 SGHRS, CDR2 YFSETQ. Trimming left V 3 bases short and J 10 bases short, with 17 bases between.

This clonotype was detected ten times or more. This chain connects TRBV29-1 to TRBJ2-3; no clear D gene. The CDR3 runs 12 residues. Per the germline V gene, CDR1 is SQVTM and CDR2 is ANQGSEA. The V gene lost 3 bases and the J gene lost 0 bases, with 4 bases spanning the gap. CDR3 in amino acids: CSVDPSTDTQYF. The CDR3 nucleotides are TGCAGCGTTGACCCTAGCACAGATACGCAGTATTTT.

The chain links TRBV5-4 to TRBJ1-2; 8 nucleotides match TRBD1. The CDR3 loop spans 16 amino acids. J was trimmed by 1 base and V by 4 bases; bases with no gene match: 9. Looked up from germline, CDR1 is SGHNT and CDR2 is YYREEE (reference sequence). The CDR3 coding sequence is TGTGCCAGCAGCCTGAGGACAGGGCCTAATAACTATGGCTACACCTTC. Amino acid sequence: CASSLRTGPNNYGYTF. The full variable domain, its missing parts supplied by reference TRBV5-4 and TRBJ1-2, is ETGVTQSPTHLIKTRGQQVTLRCSSQSGHNTVSWYQQALGQGPQFIFQYYREEENGRGNFPPRFSGLQFPNYSSELNVNALELDDSALYLCASSLRTGPNNYGYTFGSGTRLTVV.

This clonotype came up many times. The CDR3 sequence: CASSPPGGGRTYEQYF. The CDR3 coding sequence is TGTGCCAGCTCACCACCCGGCGGCGGGAGGACCTACGAGCAGTACTTC. The chain carries TRBV18 and TRBJ2-7; 8 nucleotides agree with TRBD2. The trim removed 0 bases at V and 2 bases at J, leaving 6 bases unmatched. Germline lookup yields CDR1 KGHSH and CDR2 LQKENI. This CDR3 comprises 16 residues.

The chain is built from TRBV2 and TRBJ1-1, with 9 nucleotides matching TRBD1. The CDR3 is 15 residues long. The ends lost 6 bases at V and 2 bases at J; junction bases unmatched: 7. CDR1 SNHLY and CDR2 FYNNEI come from the germline V gene. The CDR3 nucleotides are TGTGCCAGCAGACACGGGACAGGGTACAACACTGAAGCTTTCTTT. It translates to CASRHGTGYNTEAFF.

This clonotype occurred many times. The V call is TRBV6-6, the J call TRBJ2-3; 16 bases fit TRBD2. J gave up 0 bases and V 6 bases, and 9 bases lay outside the gene matches. The CDR3 totals 19 residues. The germline V gene has CDR1 MNHNY and CDR2 SVGAGI (reference sequence). CDR3 sequence reads: CASRKQGGLAGGSTDTQYF. The DNA of the CDR3 is TGTGCCAGCAGGAAACAGGGGGGACTAGCGGGAGGGAGCACAGATACGCAGTATTTT.